This T cell receptor beta chain was identified during a study of PD-1 blockade in classical Hodgkin lymphoma. Study-level information: Patients in the cohort were put on intravenous nivolumab, 3 mg/kg every 2 weeks.

Germline V gives CDR1 ENHRY, CDR2 SYGVKD. This CDR3 is built from 15 residues. V was pared by 3 bases and J by 4 bases, with 12 bases between. Findings and caveats of the study: TCR diversity at baseline was reported to be reduced in newly diagnosed patients relative to healthy donors. With CD4+ cells, TCR diversity rose significantly by C4D1, but not with CD8+ cells.

After autologous stem cell transplantation all patients relapsed, and prior brentuximab vedotin exposure differed between cohorts. Best responses were complete response, partial response or progressive disease. About this clone: What it recognizes is unknown.

Some clones are missing from TCRdb's copy, which holds only in-frame ones; the method was immunoSEQ multiplex PCR. Of fewer than 65,000 clones in the sample, roughly 90% are singletons; the top ten hold 9.7%. The TCR originated in a human donor with classical Hodgkin lymphoma. Sequencing was performed on peripheral blood mononuclear cells (PBMCs), taken at baseline. The genes are TRBV10-3 and TRBJ2-2, with D possibly TRBD2 on 5 matching bases. The CDR3 protein is CAISERGSPTGELFF. CDR3 in DNA: TGTGCCATCAGTGAACGTGGGAGCCCCACCGGGGAGCTGTTTTTT.